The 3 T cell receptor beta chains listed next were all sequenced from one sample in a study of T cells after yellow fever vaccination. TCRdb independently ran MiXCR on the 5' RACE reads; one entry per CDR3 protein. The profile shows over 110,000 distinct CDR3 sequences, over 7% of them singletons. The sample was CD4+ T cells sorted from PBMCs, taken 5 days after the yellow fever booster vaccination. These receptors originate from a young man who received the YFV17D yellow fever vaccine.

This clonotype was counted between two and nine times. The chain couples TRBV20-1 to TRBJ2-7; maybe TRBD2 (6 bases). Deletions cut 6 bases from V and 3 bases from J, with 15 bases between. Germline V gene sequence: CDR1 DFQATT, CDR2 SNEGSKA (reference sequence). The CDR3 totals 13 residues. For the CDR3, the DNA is TGCAGTGCCGCTAGCGTCGTGGGCTACGAGCAGTACTTC. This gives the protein CSAASVVGYEQYF.

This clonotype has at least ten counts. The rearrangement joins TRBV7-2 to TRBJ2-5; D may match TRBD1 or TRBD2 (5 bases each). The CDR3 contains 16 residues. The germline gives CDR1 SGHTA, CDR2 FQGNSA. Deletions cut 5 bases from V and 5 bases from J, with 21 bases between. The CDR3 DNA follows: TGTGCCAGCAGCGCTCGCGGGCTAGCCGGGACCGAGACCCAGTACTTC. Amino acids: CASSARGLAGTETQYF.

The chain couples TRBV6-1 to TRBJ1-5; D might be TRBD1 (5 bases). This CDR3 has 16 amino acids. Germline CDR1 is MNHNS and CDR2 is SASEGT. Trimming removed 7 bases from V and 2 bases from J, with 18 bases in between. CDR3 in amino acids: CASTGGAFPGNQPQHF. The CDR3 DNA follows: TGTGCCAGCACCGGGGGTGCCTTTCCGGGCAATCAGCCCCAGCATTTT.